This T cell receptor beta chain was sequenced in a study of OX40 agonist ivuxolimab in advanced cancers. Study details: Patients received intravenous ivuxolimab every 2 weeks at 0.01 to 10 mg/kg. One hepatocellular carcinoma and a couple of cutaneous melanoma patients partially responded.

Method: immunoSEQ multiplex PCR; TCRdb's copy keeps in-frame clones and lacks some. The table lists 60,000 to 80,000 clones, more than 65% of them singletons. This clone was seen only a few times. The antigen is undetermined. CDR3 size: 16 residues. The V segment lost 4 bases and the J segment 1 base; nucleotides outside the gene matches: 7. Germline CDR1 reads SGDLS; CDR2 reads YYNGEE. Any history of autoimmune disease or systemic immunosuppression disqualified patients. General study points: Fewer expanded clones were found on average in CD4+ than in CD8+ T cells.

The source of this sequence is an adult with an advanced solid tumor such as melanoma, head and neck, liver or kidney cancer. V gene TRBV9 combines with J gene TRBJ1-1; TRBD1 matches at 10 bases. The input for sequencing was CD4+ or CD8+ T cells sorted from blood, taken in a trial of the OX40 agonist ivuxolimab. CDR3 nucleotide sequence: TGTGCCAGCAGCCCTGGACAGGGGGTAGGGAACACTGAAGCTTTCTTT. Translation gives CASSPGQGVGNTEAFF.